These T cell receptor beta chains were read from a single sample in a study of blood T cell repertoires in COVID-19. Sequencing was performed with immunoSEQ multiplex PCR; in TCRdb, only in-frame clones are kept and a portion is missing. The table includes about 89,000 clones, more than 70% detected once. Sample: peripheral blood. These receptors were obtained from a woman of 80 years or more with acute or convalescent COVID-19. CDR3s include the opening cysteine and the closing phenylalanine or tryptophan. D genes are given only for firm matches. A row's size may be missing; if present it is once, few, many or a size class.

d_call j_call clone_size v_call cdr3_nt cdr3_aa
NA TRBJ2-5 NA TRBV9 TGTGCCAGCAGCAGCCGTGGGGGGGGCGTAGAGACCCAGTACTTC CASSSRGGGVETQYF
NA TRBJ1-1 NA TRBV7-2 TGTGCCAGCAGCTCTAGGGCCGGGAGGGCGGACACTGAAGCTTTCTTT CASSSRAGRADTEAFF
TRBD1 TRBJ1-5 few TRBV18 TGTGCCAGCTCACTTAGACAGGGTGGTCAGCCCCAGCATTTT CASSLRQGGQPQHF
NA TRBJ1-6 NA TRBV27 TGTGCCAGCAGTTTTTCATGGATCCGGGGGAATTCACCCCTCCACTTT CASSFSWIRGNSPLHF
NA TRBJ1-1 NA TRBV20-1 TGCAGTGCTAGTAGAGGTTGGGGCTATACTGAAGCTTTCTTT CSASRGWGYTEAFF
TRBD1 TRBJ1-3 NA TRBV15 TGTGCCACCAGCAGAGACCCATTTGGACAGGGATTTTCTGGAAACACCATATATTTT CATSRDPFGQGFSGNTIYF
NA TRBJ1-1 NA TRBV28 TGTGCCAGCAGTTTAACGGCCGGGGTTGGCACTGAAGCTTTCTTT CASSLTAGVGTEAFF
NA TRBJ1-2 NA TRBV25-1 TGTGCCAGCAGTGAGTCCCAGGCCTTCTATGGCTACACCTTC CASSESQAFYGYTF
NA TRBJ1-1 NA TRBV18 TGTGCCAGCTCCCTCGGGCGGGACACTGAAGCTTTCTTT CASSLGRDTEAFF
NA TRBJ1-2 NA TRBV12-3/TRBV12-4 TGTGCCAGCAGTTTAGCCCCGAACTATGGCTACACCTTC CASSLAPNYGYTF
TRBD1 TRBJ2-7 NA TRBV28 TGTGCCAGCAGCTGGACAGGGCCTTACGAGCAGTACTTC CASSWTGPYEQYF
TRBD1 TRBJ1-1 NA TRBV18 TGTGCCAGCTCACCAAGGATAGGACAGGAGAACACTGAAGCTTTCTTT CASSPRIGQENTEAFF
NA TRBJ1-1 once TRBV2 TGTGCCAGCAGGGGAGACAGCGGGGGTGAAGCTTTCTTT CASRGDSGGEAFF
TRBD1 TRBJ1-4 NA TRBV29-1 TGCAGCGTTGCCGGACAGGGGACTAATGAAAAACTGTTTTTT CSVAGQGTNEKLFF
TRBD1 TRBJ2-7 few TRBV2 TGTGCCAGCACTCCCGGGACAGGGGCCTACGAGCAGTACTTC CASTPGTGAYEQYF
NA TRBJ1-4 NA TRBV7-8 TGTGCCAGCAGCTTACTGGGGGCGTATGAAAAACTGTTTTTT CASSLLGAYEKLFF
TRBD2 TRBJ2-3 NA TRBV7-6 TGTGCCAGCAGCTTAGGTCTGGCGGGGGGTATCGATACGCAGTATTTT CASSLGLAGGIDTQYF
NA TRBJ1-2 NA TRBV5-1 TGCGCCAGCAGCTTGGACAGGGACCCTACTAACTATGGCTACACCTTC CASSLDRDPTNYGYTF
NA TRBJ1-1 NA TRBV30 TGTGCCTGGAGTCTACGGGGGAGATCTGAAGCTTTCTTT CAWSLRGRSEAFF
NA TRBJ1-5 NA TRBV5-5 TGTGCCAGCAGCTTGCTAGGCGGCAATCAGCCCCAGCATTTT CASSLLGGNQPQHF
TRBD2 TRBJ2-2 NA TRBV11-3 TGTGCCAGCAGCCAGGGACTAGCGGGGGCCCTGAACACCGGGGAGCTGTTTTTT CASSQGLAGALNTGELFF
TRBD2 TRBJ2-5 NA TRBV4-3 TGCGCCAGCAGCCAAGATCGGGGGGGAGAGACCCAGTACTTC CASSQDRGGETQYF
NA TRBJ1-5 NA TRBV4-1 TGCGCCAGCAGCCAAGGTTTGGACAGATATAGCAATCAGCCCCAGCATTTT CASSQGLDRYSNQPQHF
NA TRBJ1-3 NA TRBV7-2 TGTGCCAGCAGCCCTCAACAGGGAGTTAGCTCTGGAAACACCATATATTTT CASSPQQGVSSGNTIYF
NA TRBJ1-4 once TRBV3-1/TRBV3-2 TGTGCCAGCAGGAGTCTACAGGCTAATGAAAAACTGTTTTTT CASRSLQANEKLFF
NA TRBJ2-2 NA TRBV5-1 TGCGCCAGCAGCTTAGTACAACCGGAGCTGTTTTTT CASSLVQPELFF
TRBD2 TRBJ2-3 once TRBV6-4 TGTGCCAGCAGTGAACTAGCGGGGGCCGCGGATACGCAGTATTTT CASSELAGAADTQYF
TRBD1 TRBJ2-7 once TRBV5-1 TGCGCCAGCAGCACCGACAGGGTCTACGAGCAGTACTTC CASSTDRVYEQYF
NA TRBJ1-4 NA TRBV2 TGTGCCAGCAGTGAAGAAAGCGGAGGACTGTTTTTT CASSEESGGLFF
TRBD1 TRBJ1-3 NA TRBV18 TGTGCCAGCTCACCACAACGGGACAGGGCCATATATTTT CASSPQRDRAIYF
TRBD1 TRBJ1-2 few TRBV28 TGTGCCAGCAGTTTCCTAGGGACAGTCTATGGCTACACCTTC CASSFLGTVYGYTF
NA TRBJ1-6 NA TRBV6-5 TGTGCCAGCAACAGGGAGCGGAATTCACCCCTCCACTTT CASNRERNSPLHF
NA TRBJ2-7 few TRBV12-3/TRBV12-4 TGTGCCAGCAGTCAGGCCTACGAGCAGTACTTC CASSQAYEQYF
NA TRBJ2-2 many TRBV5-1 TGCGCCAGCAGCAGATATACCACAGGGACGGGCACCGGGGAGCTGTTTTTT CASSRYTTGTGTGELFF
NA TRBJ1-5 NA TRBV19 TGTGCCAGTACCTCCGTAGGACATATTAGCAATCAGCCCCAGCATTTT CASTSVGHISNQPQHF
TRBD1 TRBJ1-6 NA TRBV28 TGTGCCAGCAGGGACAGGGTGCCACCCCTCCACTTT CASRDRVPPLHF
TRBD1 TRBJ1-1 NA TRBV30 TGTGCCTGGAGTGTAAGGACAGGCCTTATGAACACTGAAGCTTTCTTT CAWSVRTGLMNTEAFF
TRBD1 TRBJ1-5 NA TRBV18 TGTGCCAGCTCACGGACAGGGGGAGATCAGCCCCAGCATTTT CASSRTGGDQPQHF
TRBD1 TRBJ1-5 NA TRBV4-2 TGTGCCAGCAGCCCGACAGGGGCCGATAGCAATCAGCCCCAGCATTTT CASSPTGADSNQPQHF
TRBD1 TRBJ1-2 NA TRBV5-1 TGCGCCAGCAGCTTGGCAACGAGACAGGGGAGCAGCTATGGCTACACCTTC CASSLATRQGSSYGYTF